The clone carrying this T cell receptor beta chain is a singleton in its sample. Its antigen is not known. This entry is derived from a study of CD8+ T cells in alopecia areata. Study observations and caveats: In scalp, tofacitinib significantly decreased clonality and expanded CD8+ clones among the top 100.

Extraction of RNA preceded its reverse transcription into cDNA, which served as the sequencing template. TCRdb's table, derived via immunoSEQ multiplex PCR, lists solely in-frame clones and lacks some. The sample yields around 180,000 clones, under 80% seen once. The treatment here: oral pan-JAK inhibitor, 5-10 mg twice daily. Here the sequenced sample was CD4+ T cells sorted from blood, taken between weeks 47 and 50, from a patient treated with tofacitinib. This clonotype originated in a human donor with alopecia areata.

CDR3 residues: CASSQGAGDTGELFF. The CDR3 DNA reads TGCGCCAGCAGCCAAGGAGCAGGGGACACCGGGGAGCTGTTTTTT. The genes are TRBV4-1 and TRBJ2-2; perhaps TRBD1 as D (6 bases). CDR1 is MGHRA, CDR2 YSYEKL, per germline. V was shortened by 1 base and J by 3 bases, with 9 bases between the two germline ends. The CDR3 contains 15 residues.